The source of this TCR beta chain is a study of blood T cells in healthy people across ages. General observations from the study: The study regarded diversity estimates from one million T cells as underestimates.

Details on this clonotype: The antigen is undetermined. The germline gene is not matched at one end of the junction; a read error may be the cause.

A sample-barcoded 5' primer and a J-beta primer mix were used in a second PCR of roughly 7 to 11 cycles. TCRdb itself ran the 5' RACE reads through MiXCR, one entry per CDR3 protein. Of a few hundred thousand distinct CDR3 sequences listed, approximately 25% are singletons. This clonotype was sampled from a woman aged 70-85 years in good health. The sequenced material came from blood.

The CDR3 nucleotides are TGTGCCTGGAGTAATCCGACGCTCATGAACACTGAAGCCTTCTTT. Its protein is CAWSNPTLMNTEAFF. The chain is built from TRBV30 and TRBJ1-1; unclear D gene. CDR3 size: 15 residues. Germline assignment: CDR1 GTSNPN and CDR2 SVGIG (reference sequence).